Included here is one T cell receptor beta chain sequence, with context. TCRdb re-called the 5' RACE reads; one entry per CDR3 protein, DNA not given. The repertoire table contains about 160,000 distinct CDR3 sequences. This sample is drawn from a study of T cells expressing NK-cell markers. Looking at the study overall: Researchers got TCR beta repertoires out of sorted CD3+CD56+NKG2C+, CD3+CD56+NKG2C- and CD3+CD56-NKG2C+ T cells.

Sequences were obtained from blood T cells: a sorted CD56 or NKG2C T cell subset, CD4+ or CD8+ T cells, or bulk PBMC T cells (not recorded which). This receptor was identified in a woman aged 18-70 years in good health.

The CDR3 sequence: CAISSDRNYGYTF. The chain is built from TRBV10-3 and TRBJ1-2; absent DNA, TCRdb's TRBD1 call cannot be checked. CDR3 length equals 13 residues. Germline V gene sequence: CDR1 ENHRY, CDR2 SYGVKD.